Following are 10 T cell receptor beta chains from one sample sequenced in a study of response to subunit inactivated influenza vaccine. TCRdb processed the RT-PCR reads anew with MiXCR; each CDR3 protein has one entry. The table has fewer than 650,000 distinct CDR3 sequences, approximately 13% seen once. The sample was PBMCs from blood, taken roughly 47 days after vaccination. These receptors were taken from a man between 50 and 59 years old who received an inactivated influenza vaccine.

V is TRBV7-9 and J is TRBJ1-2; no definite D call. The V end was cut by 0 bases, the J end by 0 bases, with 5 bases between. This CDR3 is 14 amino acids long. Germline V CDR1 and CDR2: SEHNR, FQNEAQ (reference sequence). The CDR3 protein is CASSLALANYGYTF. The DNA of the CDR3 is TGTGCCAGCAGCTTAGCATTAGCTAACTATGGCTACACCTTC.

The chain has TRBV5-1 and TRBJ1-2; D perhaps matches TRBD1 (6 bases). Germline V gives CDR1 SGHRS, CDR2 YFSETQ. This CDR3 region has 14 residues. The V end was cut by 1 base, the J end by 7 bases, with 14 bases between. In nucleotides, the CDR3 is TGCGCCAGCAGCTTGTCACAGGGAGGACGTGGCTACACCTTC. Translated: CASSLSQGGRGYTF.

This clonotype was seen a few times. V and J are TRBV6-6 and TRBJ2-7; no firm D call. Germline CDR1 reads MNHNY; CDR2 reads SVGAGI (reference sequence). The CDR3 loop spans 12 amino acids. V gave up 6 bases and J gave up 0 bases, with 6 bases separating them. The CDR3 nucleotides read TGTGCCAGCAGCCCAGCCTCCTACGAGCAGTACTTC. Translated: CASSPASYEQYF.

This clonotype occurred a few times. The CDR3 DNA follows: TGCAGTGCTATAACGGGACTCCGGCTCACAGATACGCAGTATTTT. It codes for CSAITGLRLTDTQYF. The chain is built from TRBV20-1 and TRBJ2-3, with a possible D match to TRBD2 (6 bases). CDR3 length: 15 amino acids. Per germline, CDR1 DFQATT and CDR2 SNEGSKA (reference sequence). The germline V and J ends were trimmed by 4 bases and 2 bases, with 16 bases remaining between them.

The CDR3 sequence is CASSPQMGRQETQYF. CDR3 bases: TGTGCCAGCAGCCCGCAAATGGGGCGGCAAGAGACCCAGTACTTC. The V and J genes are TRBV12-3 or TRBV12-4 and TRBJ2-5, with D possibly matching TRBD1 (5 bases). This CDR3 comprises 15 residues. Trimming cost V 6 bases and J 2 bases, with 16 bases left between them.

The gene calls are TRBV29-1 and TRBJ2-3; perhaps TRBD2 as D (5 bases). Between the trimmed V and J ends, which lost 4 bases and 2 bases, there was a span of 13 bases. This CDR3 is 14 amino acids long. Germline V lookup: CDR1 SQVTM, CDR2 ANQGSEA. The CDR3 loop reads CSVAERSLTDTQYF. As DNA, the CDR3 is TGCAGCGTTGCCGAGCGGTCTCTCACAGATACGCAGTATTTT.

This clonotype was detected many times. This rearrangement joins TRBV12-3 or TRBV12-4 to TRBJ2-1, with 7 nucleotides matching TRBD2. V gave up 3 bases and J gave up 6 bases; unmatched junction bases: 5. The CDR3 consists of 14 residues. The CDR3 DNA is TGTGCCAGCAGTTTGGCGGGGGTCCCCAATGAGCAGTTCTTC. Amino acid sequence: CASSLAGVPNEQFF.

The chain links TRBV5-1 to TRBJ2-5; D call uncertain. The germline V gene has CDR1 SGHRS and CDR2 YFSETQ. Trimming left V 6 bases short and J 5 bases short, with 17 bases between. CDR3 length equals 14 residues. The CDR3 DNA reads TGCGCCAGCATCCCCCGCGGTGGGCTTGAGACCCAGTACTTC. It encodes CASIPRGGLETQYF.

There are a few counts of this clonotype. The CDR3 sequence is CASTKEAGAHSNQPQHF. For the CDR3, the DNA is TGTGCCAGCACAAAGGAGGCGGGGGCCCATAGCAATCAGCCCCAGCATTTT. J is TRBJ1-5 and V is TRBV6-1, with a possible D match to TRBD1 (6 bases). Germline V gives CDR1 MNHNS, CDR2 SASEGT. Trimming removed 7 bases at V and 0 bases at J, with 19 bases between. This CDR3 comprises 17 residues.

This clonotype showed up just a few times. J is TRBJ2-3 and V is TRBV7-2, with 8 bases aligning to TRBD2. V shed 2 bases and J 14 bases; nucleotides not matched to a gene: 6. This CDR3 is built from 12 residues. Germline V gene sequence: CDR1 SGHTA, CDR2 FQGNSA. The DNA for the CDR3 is TGTGCCAGCAGCTTATACGGGGGGGCCATGTATTTT. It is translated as CASSLYGGAMYF.